One sample yielded the 22 T cell receptor beta chains listed below, sequenced in a study of molecular identifiers for immune sequencing clone quantification. From the PCR reads, TCRdb called clonotypes with MiXCR, one entry per CDR3 protein. The table lists a few hundred thousand distinct CDR3 sequences, about 22% of them singletons. The sample comprised naive CD8+ T cells from blood, with Jurkat cell RNA spiked in. Stated subset: FACS-sorted CD8+CD4-CCR7+CD45RA+ naive T cells. The receptors derive from a human donor in good health. Some libraries in this study had Jurkat cell RNA spiked in.

The chain links TRBV27 to TRBJ2-7, with a weak D call TRBD2 (5 bases). Germline values: CDR1 MNHEY, CDR2 SMNVEV (reference sequence). CDR3 length equals 14 residues. V was pared by 0 bases and J by 5 bases, with 11 bases between. CDR3: CASSLSIASHEQYF. CDR3 nucleotide sequence: TGTGCCAGCAGTTTATCGATAGCTAGCCACGAGCAGTACTTC.

The sample holds many counts of this clonotype. The CDR3 region has the DNA TGTGCCAGCAGTGAGCCAGGGTCAGGTTACGAGCAGTACTTC. It encodes CASSEPGSGYEQYF. The gene calls are TRBV6-1 and TRBJ2-7; the D gene is possibly TRBD1 (5 bases). The CDR3 spans 14 residues. The V gene's germline CDR1 is MNHNS and CDR2 SASEGT. Trimming removed 3 bases from V and 4 bases from J, with 13 bases in between.

A note on this clonotype: Possible read error: a much larger clone is one base away. The J gene is TRBJ1-1, the V gene TRBV12-3 or TRBV12-4; 10 positions agree with TRBD1. J was trimmed by 5 bases and V by 6 bases; bases with no gene match: 18. This CDR3 is 18 amino acids long. CDR3 sequence reads: CASRSPPGQGRMGTEAFF. The CDR3 coding sequence is TGTGCCAGCAGGTCACCTCCGGGACAGGGGAGGATGGGAACTGAAGCTTTCTTT.

Comment on this clonotype: A much larger clone sits a single nucleotide away, making a read error possible. The V and J genes are TRBV15 and TRBJ2-3; D possibly matches TRBD1 or TRBD2 (5 bases each). The CDR3 extends over 14 amino acids. Per germline, CDR1 LNHNV and CDR2 YYDKDF (reference sequence). The CDR3, as DNA: TGTGCCACCAGCACCGGGACCGACACAGATACGCTGTATTTT. Translation: CATSTGTDTDTLYF.

The rearrangement links TRBV19 to TRBJ2-7; D remains unclear. This CDR3 is 15 amino acids long. The germline gives CDR1 LNHDA, CDR2 SQIVND (reference sequence). V lost 1 base, J lost 2 bases, and 12 bases lay in between. The CDR3 DNA sequence: TGTGCCAGTAGTATAGCGACCAGAAGCCCCTACGAGCAGTACTTC. The encoded protein is CASSIATRSPYEQYF.

This clonotype was seen a few times. The genes are TRBV27 and TRBJ2-5, with 10 positions matching TRBD2. The CDR3 totals 16 residues. The trim removed 3 bases at V and 5 bases at J, leaving 9 bases unmatched. From germline, CDR1 is MNHEY and CDR2 SMNVEV (reference sequence). The CDR3 reads CASSFLVAGGHETQYF. In DNA form, the CDR3 reads TGTGCCAGCAGTTTTCTGGTAGCGGGGGGCCATGAGACCCAGTACTTC.

The table lists this clonotype with many counts. This chain links TRBV29-1 with TRBJ2-7, with D possibly TRBD2 on 5 matching bases. V was cut by 3 bases and J by 6 bases, with 12 bases left in between. Germline V gene lookup returns CDR1 SQVTM and CDR2 ANQGSEA. The CDR3 is 12 residues long. This CDR3 is CSVDMGRGEQYF. In nucleotides, the CDR3 is TGCAGCGTTGACATGGGTCGGGGCGAGCAGTACTTC.

Note on this clonotype: A read error may explain this, as a much larger clone is one base away. This rearrangement joins TRBV5-1 to TRBJ1-2; 9 nucleotides line up with TRBD1. This CDR3 is 16 amino acids long. J gave up 2 bases and V 0 bases, and 5 bases lay outside the gene matches. CDR1 is SGHRS and CDR2 is YFSETQ in the germline V gene. Written as DNA, the CDR3 is TGCGCCAGCAGCTTGGCCGGACAGGGGATAAACTATGGCTACACCTTC. This codes for CASSLAGQGINYGYTF.

Worth noting for this clonotype: One junction end does not reproduce the germline sequence, and a read error may be involved. The V and J genes are TRBV7-9 and TRBJ1-4, with D hard to call. Germline V lookup: CDR1 SEHNR, CDR2 FQNEAQ (reference sequence). The CDR3 consists of 16 residues. CDR3 in amino acids: CASSDGFAATNENLFF. Here the CDR3 DNA reads TGTGCCAGCAGCGATGGATTTGCGGCAACTAATGAAAATCTGTTTTTT.

The chain carries TRBV4-1 and TRBJ2-1, with 9 bases fitting TRBD2. Germline CDR1 and CDR2: MGHRA and YSYEKL. The V gene end was trimmed by 1 base and the J gene end by 8 bases; junction bases not matched to a gene: 9. The CDR3 runs to 16 residues. CDR3 residues: CASSQGGGGAFHEQFF. The CDR3 DNA is TGCGCCAGCAGCCAAGGGGGCGGGGGGGCCTTTCATGAGCAGTTCTTC.

This clonotype was counted between two and nine times. The chain has TRBV13 and TRBJ2-7; D may be TRBD2 (6 bases). V lost 5 bases and J lost 3, with 20 bases in between. This CDR3 is built from 16 residues. Germline-derived CDR1 and CDR2 are PRHDT and FYEKMQ (reference sequence). The chain's CDR3 is CASSQRGGMGNYEQYF. The CDR3 DNA reads TGTGCCAGCAGCCAACGGGGCGGGATGGGTAACTACGAGCAGTACTTC.

The sample holds many counts of this clonotype. This chain links TRBV12-3 or TRBV12-4 with TRBJ1-4, with a tentative D call TRBD1 (5 bases). CDR3 length: 14 residues. V shed 7 bases and J shed 3 bases, with 12 bases lying between them. CDR3 amino acids: CASKGTLANEKLFF. In DNA, the CDR3 is TGTGCCAGCAAGGGGACCCTGGCTAATGAAAAACTGTTTTTT.

The chain links TRBV28 to TRBJ2-2; 12 positions match TRBD2. The V and J ends lost 3 bases and 6 bases, in that order; junction bases with no gene match: 5. This CDR3 spans 16 amino acids. Germline V gene sequence: CDR1 MDHEN, CDR2 SYDVKM. CDR3 protein: CASSFVLAGGSGELFF. Written as DNA, the CDR3 is TGTGCCAGCAGTTTTGTACTAGCGGGAGGTTCCGGGGAGCTGTTTTTT.

This clonotype appeared many times. The CDR3 DNA reads as TGTGCCAGCAGTTTACAGGGGTCCTACGAGCAGTACTTC. This sequence encodes CASSLQGSYEQYF. This rearrangement joins TRBV27 to TRBJ2-7; a possible D gene is TRBD1 (6 bases). Germline V gives CDR1 MNHEY, CDR2 SMNVEV (reference sequence). The ends were cut back, 2 bases at V and 1 base at J, with 6 bases in the middle. CDR3 length equals 13 residues.

The chain has TRBV28 and TRBJ2-7; 12 bases map to TRBD2. Per germline, CDR1 MDHEN and CDR2 SYDVKM. The CDR3 totals 18 residues. V shed 3 bases and J 0 bases; nucleotides not matched to a gene: 9. Here the CDR3 DNA reads TGTGCCAGCAGTTTTGGGACTAGCGGGCCCCACAGCTCCTACGAGCAGTACTTC. This sequence encodes CASSFGTSGPHSSYEQYF.

This clonotype has at least ten counts. The CDR3 loop is CASSLGHAYSNQPQHF. CDR3 nucleotide sequence: TGTGCCAGCAGTTTGGGACACGCGTATAGCAATCAGCCCCAGCATTTT. This sequence joins TRBV28 and TRBJ1-5, with D possibly being TRBD1 (6 bases). The V gene's germline CDR1 is MDHEN and CDR2 SYDVKM. The CDR3 loop spans 16 amino acids. Trimming shortened V by 3 bases and J by 0 bases, and 12 bases separated the two germline ends. Supplemented by reference TRBV28 and TRBJ1-5, the full variable domain reads DVKVTQSSRYLVKRTGEKVFLECVQDMDHENMFWYRQDPGLGLRLIYFSYDVKMKEKGDIPEGYSVSREKKERFSLILESASTNQTSMYLCASSLGHAYSNQPQHFGDGTRLSIL.

This clonotype appeared many times. The chain combines TRBV5-6 with TRBJ2-7; D call uncertain. CDR3 length equals 13 residues. With 0 bases removed from V and 3 bases from J, the gap between germline ends came to 7 bases. Germline V gives CDR1 SGHDT, CDR2 YYEEEE. CDR3 in amino acids: CASSLERNYEQYF. The CDR3 bases are TGTGCCAGCAGCTTGGAACGGAACTACGAGCAGTACTTC.

This clonotype was observed a handful of times. This chain uses TRBV12-3 or TRBV12-4 with TRBJ1-1, with TRBD1 identical over 7 bases. This CDR3 is 15 amino acids long. V lost 6 bases to trimming and J lost 9 bases; unmatched junction nucleotides: 16. The CDR3 nucleotides read TGTGCCAGCAGACTTAACTTGACAGGGATGCGTAAAGCTTTCTTT. Amino acid sequence: CASRLNLTGMRKAFF.

The chain links TRBV4-3 to TRBJ1-6; D may be TRBD1 (6 bases). The CDR3 length is 16 residues. Looked up from germline, CDR1 is LGHNA and CDR2 is YSLEER. Trimming cost V 0 bases and J 2 bases, with 8 bases left between them. In DNA form, the CDR3 reads TGCGCCAGCAGCCAAGATAGGGGGACCTATAATTCACCCCTCCACTTT. Protein product: CASSQDRGTYNSPLHF.

The sample holds a few counts of this clonotype. The chain joins TRBV20-1 to TRBJ2-1; TRBD1 might be the D (6 bases). V was cut by 0 bases and J by 7 bases, with 16 bases left in between. This CDR3 region has 15 residues. CDR1 is DFQATT and CDR2 is SNEGSKA in the germline V gene (reference sequence). Here the CDR3 reads CSARDLSGAENEQFF. CDR3 DNA: TGCAGTGCTAGAGATTTGTCAGGGGCTGAGAATGAGCAGTTCTTC.

A remark on this clonotype: A read error is possible here, since a much larger clone lies one base away. The CDR3 coding sequence is TGCAGTGCTAGATTGGGGGTCTACGAGCAGTACTTC. Translation gives CSARLGVYEQYF. This chain joins TRBV20-1 and TRBJ2-7; possibly TRBD1 or TRBD2 for D (5 bases each). The V gene's germline CDR1 is DFQATT and CDR2 SNEGSKA (reference sequence). V lost 2 bases and J lost 3, with 8 bases in between. The CDR3 sequence is 12 residues long.

This clonotype was observed at least ten times. This chain uses TRBV7-9 with TRBJ2-6; TRBD1 matches at 11 bases. Germline V gives CDR1 SEHNR, CDR2 FQNEAQ (reference sequence). The CDR3 consists of 18 residues. V shed 5 bases, J shed 6 bases, and the junction held 12 bases outside the gene matches. CDR3: CASSPQPGQGEEANVLTF. The DNA for the CDR3 is TGTGCCAGCAGCCCCCAACCGGGACAGGGGGAAGAGGCCAACGTCCTGACTTTC.